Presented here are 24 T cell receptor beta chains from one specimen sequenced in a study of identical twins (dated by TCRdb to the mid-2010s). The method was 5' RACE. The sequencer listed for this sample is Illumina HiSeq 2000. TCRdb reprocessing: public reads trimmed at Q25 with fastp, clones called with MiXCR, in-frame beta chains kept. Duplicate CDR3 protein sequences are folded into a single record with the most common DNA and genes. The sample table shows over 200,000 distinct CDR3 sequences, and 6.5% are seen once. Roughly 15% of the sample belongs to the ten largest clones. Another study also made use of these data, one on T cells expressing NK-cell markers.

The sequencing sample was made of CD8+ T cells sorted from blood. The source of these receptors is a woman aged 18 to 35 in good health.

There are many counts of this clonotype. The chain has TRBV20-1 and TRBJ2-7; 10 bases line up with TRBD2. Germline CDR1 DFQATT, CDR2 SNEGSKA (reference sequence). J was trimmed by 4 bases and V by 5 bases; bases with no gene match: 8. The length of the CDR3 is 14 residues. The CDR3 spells CSAFQLAGGYEQYF. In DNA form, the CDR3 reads TGCAGTGCTTTCCAATTAGCGGGGGGATACGAGCAGTACTTC.

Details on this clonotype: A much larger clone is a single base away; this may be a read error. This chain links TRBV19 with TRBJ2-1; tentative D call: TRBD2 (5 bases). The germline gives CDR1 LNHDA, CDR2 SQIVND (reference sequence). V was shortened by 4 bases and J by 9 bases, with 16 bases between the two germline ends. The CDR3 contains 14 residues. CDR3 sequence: CASSTALAPGEQFF. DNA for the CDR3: TGTGCCAGTAGTACTGCTCTAGCACCCGGTGAGCAGTTCTTC.

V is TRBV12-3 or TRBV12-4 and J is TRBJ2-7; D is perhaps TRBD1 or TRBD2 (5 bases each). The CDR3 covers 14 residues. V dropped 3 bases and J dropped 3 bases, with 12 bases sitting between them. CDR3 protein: CASSLRGLIYEQYF. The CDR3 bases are TGTGCCAGCAGTTTGAGGGGCCTCATCTACGAGCAGTACTTC.

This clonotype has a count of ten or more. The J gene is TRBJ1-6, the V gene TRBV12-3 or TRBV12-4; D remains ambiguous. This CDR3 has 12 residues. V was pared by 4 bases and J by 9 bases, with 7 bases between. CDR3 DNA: TGTGCCAGCAGTTCCTCCTTTTCACCCCTCCACTTT. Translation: CASSSSFSPLHF.

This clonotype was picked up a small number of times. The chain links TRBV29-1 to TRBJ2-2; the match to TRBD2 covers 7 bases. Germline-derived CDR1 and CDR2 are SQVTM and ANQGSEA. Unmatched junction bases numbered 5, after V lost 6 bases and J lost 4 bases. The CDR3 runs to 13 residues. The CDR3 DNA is TGCAGCGTGATTCCGGGAGGCACCGGGGAGCTGTTTTTT. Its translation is CSVIPGGTGELFF.

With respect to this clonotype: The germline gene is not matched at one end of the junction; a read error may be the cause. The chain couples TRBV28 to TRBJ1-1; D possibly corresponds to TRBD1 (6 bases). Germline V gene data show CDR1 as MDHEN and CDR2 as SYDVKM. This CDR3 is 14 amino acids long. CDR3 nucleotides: TGTGCCAGCACCAATAGGGGGTTACGCACTGGAGCTTTCTTT. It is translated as CASTNRGLRTGAFF.

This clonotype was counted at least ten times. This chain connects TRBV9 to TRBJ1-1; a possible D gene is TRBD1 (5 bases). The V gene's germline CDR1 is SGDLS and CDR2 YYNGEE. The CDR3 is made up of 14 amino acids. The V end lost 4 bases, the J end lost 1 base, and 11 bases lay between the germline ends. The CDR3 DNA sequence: TGTGCCAGCAGCCCGCGTGGGGGGAACACTGAAGCTTTCTTT. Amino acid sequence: CASSPRGGNTEAFF.

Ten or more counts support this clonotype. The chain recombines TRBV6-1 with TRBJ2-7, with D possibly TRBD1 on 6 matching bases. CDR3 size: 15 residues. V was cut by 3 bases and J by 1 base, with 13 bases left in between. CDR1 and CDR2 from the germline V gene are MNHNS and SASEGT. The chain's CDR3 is CASSEETGESYEQYF. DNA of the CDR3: TGTGCCAGCAGTGAGGAGACAGGCGAATCCTACGAGCAGTACTTC.

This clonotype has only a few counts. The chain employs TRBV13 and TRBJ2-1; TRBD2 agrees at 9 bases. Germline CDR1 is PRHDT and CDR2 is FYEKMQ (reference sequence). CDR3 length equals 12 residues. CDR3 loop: CALGGGAGEQFF. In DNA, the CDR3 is TGTGCTCTTGGCGGGGGGGCCGGTGAGCAGTTCTTC.

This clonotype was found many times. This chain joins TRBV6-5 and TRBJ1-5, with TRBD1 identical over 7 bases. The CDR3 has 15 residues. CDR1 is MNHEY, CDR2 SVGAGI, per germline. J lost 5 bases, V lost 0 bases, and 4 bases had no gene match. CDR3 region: CASSYSRRGDQPQHF. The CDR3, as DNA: TGTGCCAGCAGTTACTCTCGCAGGGGGGATCAGCCCCAGCATTTT.

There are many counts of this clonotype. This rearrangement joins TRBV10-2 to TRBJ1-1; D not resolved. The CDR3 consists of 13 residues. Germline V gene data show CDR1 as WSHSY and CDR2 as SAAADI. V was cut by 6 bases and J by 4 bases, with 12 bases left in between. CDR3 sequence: CASRDGVGTEAFF. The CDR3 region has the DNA TGCGCCAGCAGGGATGGAGTGGGCACTGAAGCTTTCTTT.

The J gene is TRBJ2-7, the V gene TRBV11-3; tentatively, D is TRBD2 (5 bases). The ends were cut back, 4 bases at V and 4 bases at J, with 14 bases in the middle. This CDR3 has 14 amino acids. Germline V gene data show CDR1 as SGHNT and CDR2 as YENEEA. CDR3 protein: CASSYGVVGYEQYF. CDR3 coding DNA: TGTGCCAGCAGCTACGGGGTTGTGGGTTACGAGCAGTACTTC.

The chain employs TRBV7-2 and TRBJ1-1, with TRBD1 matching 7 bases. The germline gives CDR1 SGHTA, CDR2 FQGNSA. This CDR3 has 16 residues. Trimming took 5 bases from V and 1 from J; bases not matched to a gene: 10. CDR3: CASSAGPGQTNTEAFF. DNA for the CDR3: TGTGCCAGCAGCGCCGGACCGGGACAGACGAACACTGAAGCTTTCTTT.

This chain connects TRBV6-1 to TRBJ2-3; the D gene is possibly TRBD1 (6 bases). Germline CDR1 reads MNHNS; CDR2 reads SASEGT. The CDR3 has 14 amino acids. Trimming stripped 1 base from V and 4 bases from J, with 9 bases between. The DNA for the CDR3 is TGTGCCAGCAGTGAAGTACCAGGGGCAGATACGCAGTATTTT. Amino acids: CASSEVPGADTQYF.

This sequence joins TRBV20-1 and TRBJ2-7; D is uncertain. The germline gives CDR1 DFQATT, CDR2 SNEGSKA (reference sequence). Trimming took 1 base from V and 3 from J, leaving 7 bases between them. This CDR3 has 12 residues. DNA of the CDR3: TGCAGTGCTAGAGGTAGAATCTACGAGCAGTACTTC. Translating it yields CSARGRIYEQYF.

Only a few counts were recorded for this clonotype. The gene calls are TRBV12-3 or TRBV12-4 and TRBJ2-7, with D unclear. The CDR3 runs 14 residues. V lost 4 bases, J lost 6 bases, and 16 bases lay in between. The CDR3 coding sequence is TGTGCCAGCAGTTCGGCGGACCCCACGGCCGAGCAGTACTTC. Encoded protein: CASSSADPTAEQYF.

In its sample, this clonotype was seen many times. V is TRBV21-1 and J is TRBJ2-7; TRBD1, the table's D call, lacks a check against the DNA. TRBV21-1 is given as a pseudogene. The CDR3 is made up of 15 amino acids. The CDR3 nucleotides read TGTGCCAGCTTCACAGGGGGTGAGGGTTTCTACGAGCAGTACTTC. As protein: CASFTGGEGFYEQYF.

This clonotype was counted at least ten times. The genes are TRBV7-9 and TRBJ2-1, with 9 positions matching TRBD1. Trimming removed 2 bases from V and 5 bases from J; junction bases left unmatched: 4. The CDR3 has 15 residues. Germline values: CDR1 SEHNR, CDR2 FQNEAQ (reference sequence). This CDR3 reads CASSLTGGIDNEQFF. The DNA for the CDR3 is TGTGCCAGCAGCTTAACAGGGGGCATAGACAATGAGCAGTTCTTC.

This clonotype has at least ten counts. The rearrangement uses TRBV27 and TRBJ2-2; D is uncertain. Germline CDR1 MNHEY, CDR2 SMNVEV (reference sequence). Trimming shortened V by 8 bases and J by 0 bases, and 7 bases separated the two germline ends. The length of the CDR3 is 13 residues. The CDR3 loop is CASGGTNTGELFF. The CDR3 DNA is TGTGCCAGCGGCGGCACGAACACCGGGGAGCTGTTTTTT.

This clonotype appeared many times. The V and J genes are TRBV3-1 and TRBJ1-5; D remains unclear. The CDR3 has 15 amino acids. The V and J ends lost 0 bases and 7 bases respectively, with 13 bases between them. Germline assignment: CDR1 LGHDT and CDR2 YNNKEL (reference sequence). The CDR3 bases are TGTGCCAGCAGCCAAGATCTTAGGCGGCGCCAGCCCCAGCATTTT. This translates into CASSQDLRRRQPQHF. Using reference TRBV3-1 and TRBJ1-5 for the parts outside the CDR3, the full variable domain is DTAVSQTPKYLVTQMGNDKSIKCEQNLGHDTMYWYKQDSKKFLKIMFSYNNKELIINETVPNRFSPKSPDKAHLNLHINSLELGDSAVYFCASSQDLRRRQPQHFGDGTRLSIL.

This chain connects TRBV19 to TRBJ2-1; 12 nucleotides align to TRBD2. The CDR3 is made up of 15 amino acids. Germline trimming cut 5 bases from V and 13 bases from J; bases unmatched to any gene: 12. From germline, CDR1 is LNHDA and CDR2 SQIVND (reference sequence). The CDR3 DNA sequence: TGTGCCAGTAGTGCTACACCAGGGACTAGCGGGCGACAGTTCTTC. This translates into CASSATPGTSGRQFF.

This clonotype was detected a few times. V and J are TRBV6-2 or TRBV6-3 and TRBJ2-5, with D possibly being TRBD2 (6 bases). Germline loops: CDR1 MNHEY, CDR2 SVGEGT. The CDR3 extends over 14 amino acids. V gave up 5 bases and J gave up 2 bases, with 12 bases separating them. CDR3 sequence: CASSPDSGQETQYF. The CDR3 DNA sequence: TGTGCCAGCAGTCCTGATAGCGGACAAGAGACCCAGTACTTC.

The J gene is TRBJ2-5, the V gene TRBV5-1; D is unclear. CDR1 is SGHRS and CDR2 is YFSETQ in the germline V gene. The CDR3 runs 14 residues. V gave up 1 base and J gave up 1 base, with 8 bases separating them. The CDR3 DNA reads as TGCGCCAGCAGCTTGAGGCTACGCCAAGAGACCCAGTACTTC. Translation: CASSLRLRQETQYF.

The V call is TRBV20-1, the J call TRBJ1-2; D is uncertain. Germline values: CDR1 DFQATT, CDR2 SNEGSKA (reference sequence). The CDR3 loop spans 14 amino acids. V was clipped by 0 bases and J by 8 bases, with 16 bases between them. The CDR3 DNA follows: TGCAGTGCTAGAGACCCAAGACCCAATGGCGGCTACACCTTC. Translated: CSARDPRPNGGYTF.